The 20 T cell receptor beta chains presented below share a single source sample, sequenced in a study of OX40 agonist ivuxolimab in advanced cancers. The protocol used for the library was the immunoSEQ multiplex PCR assay. Here the immuneACCESS table is served through TCRdb, limited to in-frame sequences with V and J called. Missing clones are a known gap in these copies; in checked studies unresolved V genes cover under half, and the rest lacks a known reason. Here the sample has about 88,000 clones; around nine tenths occur a single time. The ten largest clones add up to around 1.5% of the sample. The sequenced sample was CD4+ or CD8+ T cells sorted from blood, obtained in a trial of the OX40 agonist ivuxolimab. These receptors were taken from an adult with an advanced solid tumor such as melanoma, head and neck, liver or kidney cancer.

V gene TRBV20-1 combines with J gene TRBJ1-2; unclear D gene. Germline V gives CDR1 DFQATT, CDR2 SNEGSKA (reference sequence). Trimming cost V 3 bases and J 4 bases, with 6 bases left between them. This CDR3 comprises 11 residues. CDR3 sequence (DNA): TGCAGTGCTAGCCCCTCCTATGGCTACACCTTC. This codes for CSASPSYGYTF.

This clone was seen once. This sequence joins TRBV10-1 and TRBJ2-1; D assignment may be TRBD1 or TRBD2 (5 bases each). V dropped 8 bases and J dropped 6 bases, with 17 bases sitting between them. This CDR3 comprises 14 residues. Germline V gives CDR1 WNHNN, CDR2 SYGVQD (reference sequence). The chain's CDR3 is CASAWGTVVNEQFF. CDR3 nucleotides: TGCGCCAGCGCTTGGGGGACGGTAGTCAATGAGCAGTTCTTC.

In this sample, this clone turned up a few times. The chain employs TRBV27 and TRBJ1-1, with TRBD1 matching 7 bases. The CDR3 is made up of 13 amino acids. V trimming: 5 bases; J trimming: 7 bases; junction bases outside the gene matches: 7. Germline V gene lookup returns CDR1 MNHEY and CDR2 SMNVEV (reference sequence). The CDR3 region has the DNA TGTGCCAGCAGTCCGCTACAGGGGAGTGAAGCTTTCTTT. Its translation is CASSPLQGSEAFF.

This rearrangement joins TRBV7-3 to TRBJ2-3, with 10 bases identical to TRBD2. V lost 5 bases, J lost 5 bases, and 4 bases stayed unmatched. CDR3 size: 14 residues. Germline lookup yields CDR1 SGHTA and CDR2 FQGTGA. The CDR3 protein is CASSPRTSGDTQYF. The CDR3 nucleotides read TGTGCCAGCAGCCCCCGGACTAGCGGAGATACGCAGTATTTT.

The J gene is TRBJ2-5, the V gene TRBV7-9; D may match TRBD1 or TRBD2 (5 bases each). CDR3 length equals 15 residues. Between the trimmed V and J ends, which lost 5 bases and 5 bases, there was a span of 18 bases. The germline gives CDR1 SEHNR, CDR2 FQNEAQ (reference sequence). CDR3 residues: CASSLGSGGGETQYF. In nucleotides, the CDR3 is TGTGCCAGCAGCCTTGGGTCTGGGGGTGGGGAGACCCAGTACTTC.

The genes are TRBV6-4 and TRBJ1-1; 7 nucleotides agree with TRBD1. The CDR3 is 18 amino acids. Germline V gives CDR1 MRHNA, CDR2 SNTAGT. Unmatched junction bases numbered 16, after V lost 2 bases and J lost 4 bases. This CDR3 is CASSDTSGTVEEGTEAFF. The CDR3 nucleotides read TGTGCCAGCAGTGACACCTCCGGGACAGTGGAAGAAGGCACTGAAGCTTTCTTT.

The rearrangement joins TRBV7-2 to TRBJ2-7; D may be TRBD1 or TRBD2 (5 bases each). Germline V gene sequence: CDR1 SGHTA, CDR2 FQGNSA. Trimming pared 3 bases from V and 0 bases from J, leaving 9 bases between. The CDR3 length is 14 residues. The CDR3 reads CASSLGPSSYEQYF. The CDR3 coding sequence is TGTGCCAGCAGCTTGGGACCTAGCTCCTACGAGCAGTACTTC.

This rearrangement joins TRBV15 to TRBJ2-1, with D unclear. The CDR3 loop spans 14 amino acids. CDR1 and CDR2 (germline): LNHNV, YYDKDF (reference sequence). Trimming left V 1 base short and J 9 bases short, with 13 bases between. CDR3 region: CATSRGAVIAEQFF. Here the CDR3 DNA reads TGTGCCACCAGCAGAGGAGCCGTAATAGCTGAGCAGTTCTTC.

The V gene is TRBV9, the J gene TRBJ2-7, with a possible D match to TRBD1 (6 bases). This CDR3 comprises 14 residues. V was cut by 3 bases and J by 1 base, with 11 bases left in between. Germline CDR1 reads SGDLS; CDR2 reads YYNGEE. For the CDR3, the DNA is TGTGCCAGCAGCGCCGGGACACGATCCTACGAGCAGTACTTC. Its translation is CASSAGTRSYEQYF.

The chain couples TRBV7-9 to TRBJ2-7, with 12 bases fitting TRBD2. Germline values: CDR1 SEHNR, CDR2 FQNEAQ (reference sequence). Unmatched junction bases numbered 6, after V lost 5 bases and J lost 1 base. The CDR3 is 16 amino acids. CDR3 nucleotide sequence: TGTGCCAGCAGCCCCCGACTAGCGGGAGTATCCTACGAGCAGTACTTC. Translated, it gives CASSPRLAGVSYEQYF.

The rearrangement links TRBV19 to TRBJ1-5; 11 nucleotides line up with TRBD1. V trimming: 6 bases; J trimming: 6 bases; junction bases outside the gene matches: 4. Germline loops: CDR1 LNHDA, CDR2 SQIVND (reference sequence). The CDR3 consists of 14 residues. Here the CDR3 DNA reads TGTGCCAGTAGCGGGACAGGGGGTGGTCAGCCCCAGCATTTT. It is translated as CASSGTGGGQPQHF.

The rearrangement links TRBV29-1 to TRBJ1-1; TRBD1 matches 7 bases. Trimming took 5 bases from V and 0 from J; bases not matched to a gene: 6. The V gene's germline CDR1 is SQVTM and CDR2 ANQGSEA. The CDR3 contains 14 residues. CDR3 sequence reads: CSVRPTGMNTEAFF. DNA of the CDR3: TGCAGCGTTCGGCCGACAGGGATGAACACTGAAGCTTTCTTT.

This clone was found once. The V gene is TRBV4-3, the J gene TRBJ2-2; D unclear. With 0 bases removed from V and 1 base from J, the gap between germline ends came to 6 bases. The germline gives CDR1 LGHNA, CDR2 YSLEER. CDR3 length: 15 residues. In DNA form, the CDR3 reads TGCGCCAGCAGCCAAGATCCCTTGAACACCGGGGAGCTGTTTTTT. Translation gives CASSQDPLNTGELFF.

This chain connects TRBV15 to TRBJ1-1, with 9 bases fitting TRBD1. Germline trimming cut 1 base from V and 12 bases from J; bases unmatched to any gene: 6. Germline V gene data show CDR1 as LNHNV and CDR2 as YYDKDF (reference sequence). There are 13 residues in the CDR3. CDR3 DNA: TGTGCCACCAGCAGAGGGGGACAGGGATCTCCTTTCTTT. It specifies CATSRGGQGSPFF.

The chain couples TRBV6-5 to TRBJ2-1; 9 nucleotides match TRBD2. The germline V gene encodes CDR1 MNHEY and CDR2 SVGAGI. Trimming at V came to 6 bases and at J to 7 bases, leaving 10 bases not matched to a gene. This CDR3 comprises 15 residues. The CDR3 DNA sequence: TGTGCCAGCAGACTTAGCGGGAGTCTAGAAAATGAGCAGTTCTTC. Its protein is CASRLSGSLENEQFF.

This chain links TRBV5-1 with TRBJ1-1; D unresolved. V lost 4 bases, J lost 0 bases, and 7 bases lay in between. The CDR3 has 13 residues. From germline, CDR1 is SGHRS and CDR2 YFSETQ. The CDR3 loop is CASSARMNTEAFF. CDR3 bases: TGCGCCAGCAGCGCCCGGATGAACACTGAAGCTTTCTTT.

This clone was picked up a small number of times. The V gene is TRBV7-6, the J gene TRBJ1-1, with a possible D match to TRBD1 (5 bases). Per the germline V gene, CDR1 is SGHVS and CDR2 is FNYEAQ. The CDR3 runs 14 residues. V lost 5 bases to trimming and J lost 1 base, with 11 bases between them. The CDR3 region has the DNA TGTGCCAGCAGCCCTTTTGGGGGGAACACTGAAGCTTTCTTT. The encoded protein is CASSPFGGNTEAFF.

The chain joins TRBV27 to TRBJ2-2; D is undetermined. The germline V and J ends were trimmed by 3 bases and 6 bases, with 5 bases remaining between them. Germline V gene sequence: CDR1 MNHEY, CDR2 SMNVEV (reference sequence). The CDR3 is 12 residues long. Here the CDR3 DNA reads TGTGCCAGCAGTTTTCGGGCCGGGGAGCTGTTTTTT. Its protein is CASSFRAGELFF.

The chain recombines TRBV4-3 with TRBJ1-1; D remains unclear. CDR1 and CDR2 from the germline V gene are LGHNA and YSLEER. This CDR3 region has 15 residues. V lost 4 bases and J lost 1, with 13 bases in between. The CDR3 sequence: CASSLRQEWNTEAFF. The CDR3, as DNA: TGCGCCAGCAGCCTCAGACAAGAGTGGAACACTGAAGCTTTCTTT.

CDR3 DNA: TGTGCCACCAGCAGCCAGGGAGGCGGTTATCAGCCCCAGCATTTT. It specifies CATSSQGGGYQPQHF. V and J are TRBV15 and TRBJ1-5; D is possibly TRBD1 (5 bases). The V and J ends lost 3 bases and 5 bases respectively, with 14 bases between them. This CDR3 has 15 amino acids. CDR1 LNHNV and CDR2 YYDKDF come from the germline V gene (reference sequence).